One sample yielded the 30 T cell receptor beta chains listed below, sequenced in a study of shared clonotypes between healthy human individuals (dated by TCRdb to 2019 to 2021). Libraries were constructed by the immunoSEQ multiplex PCR assay. Not all clones reach the TCRdb copy of this immuneACCESS table, which keeps in-frame sequences only. Checked studies attribute under half of the gap to unresolved V genes and leave the rest unexplained. The sample has approximately 1,000,000 clones on record, around 78% of them singletons. The ten largest clonotypes hold 0.52% of the sample. Material: memory CD4+ T cells from PBMCs. The sample's cell subset or site, from its label and the paper: CD45RA-negative fraction. Receptors originate from a man aged 18 to 35 in good health. Some clones in this sample may be carry-over from other donors' samples.

This rearrangement joins TRBV28 to TRBJ1-2, with D uncertain. Germline V gives CDR1 MDHEN, CDR2 SYDVKM. CDR3 length equals 15 residues. V gave up 5 bases and J gave up 1 base, with 14 bases separating them. CDR3 sequence reads: CASSPLGGGNYGYTF. The CDR3 DNA sequence: TGTGCCAGCAGTCCCCTGGGAGGAGGTAACTATGGCTACACCTTC.

V usage is TRBV11-2 and J usage is TRBJ2-7; TRBD1 aligns across 8 bases. The J segment lost 2 bases and the V segment lost 4 bases, leaving 13 bases of the junction unmatched. Germline V gene sequence: CDR1 SGHAT, CDR2 FQNNGV. There are 17 residues in the CDR3. The CDR3 nucleotides are TGTGCCAGCAGCTCTCACCAGGGGGCTGGTGAAACCTACGAGCAGTACTTC. Translation gives CASSSHQGAGETYEQYF.

This clone came up once. In DNA, the CDR3 is TGTGCCTGGAGGACGCGGGGGACTAGATTGTATGAGCAGTTCTTC. Translated: CAWRTRGTRLYEQFF. V and J are TRBV30 and TRBJ2-1, with 8 bases that match TRBD2. In germline, CDR1 is GTSNPN, CDR2 SVGIG (reference sequence). The CDR3 consists of 15 residues. The J segment lost 8 bases and the V segment lost 3 bases, leaving 12 bases of the junction unmatched. Variable domain in full (rest from reference TRBV30 and TRBJ2-1): SQTIHQWPATLVQPVGSPLSLECTVEGTSNPNLYWYRQAAGRGLQLLFYSVGIGQISSEVPQNLSASRPQDRQFILSSKKLLLSDSGFYLCAWRTRGTRLYEQFFGPGTRLTVL.

This rearrangement joins TRBV4-1 to TRBJ1-5; D gene ambiguous. V gave up 0 bases and J gave up 0 bases, with 6 bases separating them. Germline CDR1 reads MGHRA; CDR2 reads YSYEKL. The CDR3 contains 15 residues. The CDR3 DNA is TGCGCCAGCAGCCAAGAAGACGTTAGCAATCAGCCCCAGCATTTT. The encoded protein is CASSQEDVSNQPQHF.

In its sample, this clone was seen many times. The same CDR3 can be traced to other DNA sequences in this sample. This sequence joins TRBV4-2 and TRBJ2-7, with TRBD2 matching 7 bases. CDR3 length equals 17 residues. The V segment lost 1 base and the J segment 2 bases; nucleotides outside the gene matches: 11. Germline CDR1 LGHNA, CDR2 YNFKEQ. CDR3 in amino acids: CASSQVSASGPPYEQYF. DNA for the CDR3: TGTGCCAGCAGCCAAGTATCGGCTAGCGGACCCCCCTACGAGCAGTACTTC.

This CDR3 is CASSQEGSGSSYNEQFF. The CDR3 DNA follows: TGCGCCAGCAGCCAAGAAGGTAGCGGGAGCTCCTACAATGAGCAGTTCTTC. The chain is built from TRBV4-3 and TRBJ2-1; 9 bases fit TRBD2. V trimming: 0 bases; J trimming: 0 bases; junction bases outside the gene matches: 3. CDR1 and CDR2 (germline): LGHNA, YSLEER. The CDR3 is 17 residues long.

This rearrangement joins TRBV7-9 to TRBJ2-3; TRBD1 agrees at 7 bases. Unmatched junction bases numbered 7, after V lost 5 bases and J lost 2 bases. This CDR3 spans 15 amino acids. Looked up from germline, CDR1 is SEHNR and CDR2 is FQNEAQ (reference sequence). In DNA form, the CDR3 reads TGTGCCAGCAGCCTTACAAGGGGGCTCACAGATACGCAGTATTTT. Protein: CASSLTRGLTDTQYF.

This chain links TRBV5-6 with TRBJ2-5; 10 nucleotides match TRBD2. This CDR3 is built from 19 residues. Per germline, CDR1 SGHDT and CDR2 YYEEEE. V lost 0 bases and J lost 0; bases outside the gene matches: 11. The CDR3 sequence: CASSLGLAGASGYQETQYF. As DNA, the CDR3 is TGTGCCAGCAGCTTGGGGCTAGCGGGAGCCTCGGGGTACCAAGAGACCCAGTACTTC.

The rearrangement joins TRBV2 to TRBJ2-5, with D possibly being TRBD2 (6 bases). Germline V CDR1 and CDR2: SNHLY, FYNNEI. V was clipped by 4 bases and J by 5 bases, with 14 bases between them. CDR3 length: 14 residues. The CDR3 loop is CASSGGFGRETQYF. CDR3 coding DNA: TGTGCCAGCAGTGGGGGTTTTGGGAGGGAGACCCAGTACTTC.

This CDR3 reads CASSPTLTTNYGYTF. As DNA, the CDR3 is TGTGCCAGCAGCCCGACCCTGACAACTAACTATGGCTACACCTTC. The V call is TRBV6-6, the J call TRBJ1-2, with no clear D. There are 15 residues in the CDR3. CDR1 and CDR2 (germline): MNHNY, SVGAGI (reference sequence). V lost 6 bases to trimming and J lost 0 bases, with 14 bases between them.

A remark on this clone: A much more abundant neighbour one base away suggests this may be a read error. This chain links TRBV7-3 with TRBJ2-1; TRBD2 agrees at 15 bases. The germline V gene encodes CDR1 SGHTA and CDR2 FQGTGA. J gave up 9 bases and V 5 bases, and 2 bases lay outside the gene matches. The CDR3 totals 14 residues. The CDR3 is CASSPGLAGGEQFF. CDR3 coding DNA: TGTGCCAGCAGCCCGGGACTAGCGGGGGGTGAGCAGTTCTTC.

This clone was observed once. The rearrangement joins TRBV7-2 to TRBJ2-5; D perhaps matches TRBD2 (6 bases). This CDR3 comprises 15 residues. Germline V gives CDR1 SGHTA, CDR2 FQGNSA. V was trimmed by 2 bases and J by 1 base, leaving 11 bases between them. The CDR3 DNA reads TGTGCCAGCAGCTTATTTGGGGGAGGCCAAGAGACCCAGTACTTC. As protein: CASSLFGGGQETQYF.

The chain carries TRBV7-2 and TRBJ2-4, with TRBD1 identical over 8 bases. CDR1 is SGHTA, CDR2 FQGNSA, per germline. Trimming took 1 base from V and 7 from J; bases not matched to a gene: 9. This CDR3 has 16 amino acids. CDR3: CASSLVGTGVLNIQYF. The CDR3 nucleotides read TGTGCCAGCAGCTTAGTTGGGACAGGTGTACTCAACATTCAGTACTTC. Using reference TRBV7-2 and TRBJ2-4 for the parts outside the CDR3, the full variable domain is GAGVSQSPSNKVTEKGKDVELRCDPISGHTALYWYRQSLGQGLEFLIYFQGNSAPDKSGLPSDRFSAERTGGSVSTLTIQRTQQEDSAVYLCASSLVGTGVLNIQYFGAGTRLSVL.

This rearrangement joins TRBV2 to TRBJ2-2; D might be TRBD1 (6 bases). The germline CDR1 and CDR2 sequences are SNHLY and FYNNEI. The CDR3 consists of 15 residues. V shed 6 bases and J shed 7 bases, with 18 bases lying between them. DNA for the CDR3: TGTGCCAGCAGGGTACAGGGCCTGAAGAACGGGGAGCTGTTTTTT. The encoded protein is CASRVQGLKNGELFF.

Only one count was recorded for this clone. The chain is built from TRBV6-5 and TRBJ2-3, with 7 bases that match TRBD2. This CDR3 is built from 15 residues. V was clipped by 5 bases and J by 2 bases; unmatched bases: 7. Per germline, CDR1 MNHEY and CDR2 SVGAGI. The CDR3 protein is CASSRLAENTDTQYF. As DNA, the CDR3 is TGTGCCAGCAGTAGGCTAGCGGAGAACACAGATACGCAGTATTTT.

This clone occurred a few times. The sample contains more than one DNA sequence encoding this CDR3. The rearrangement joins TRBV2 to TRBJ2-3; 9 bases fit TRBD1. CDR1 is SNHLY, CDR2 FYNNEI, per germline. The trim removed 5 bases at V and 3 bases at J, leaving 3 bases unmatched. The CDR3 runs to 14 residues. The CDR3 DNA reads TGTGCCAGCAGTCGACAGGGGGGGACAGATACGCAGTATTTT. As protein: CASSRQGGTDTQYF.

The CDR3: CASSLAWLAVSTDTQYF. Written as DNA, the CDR3 is TGTGCCAGCAGCTTAGCGTGGCTAGCGGTGAGCACAGATACGCAGTATTTT. This chain joins TRBV7-9 and TRBJ2-3; 7 bases are a match to TRBD2. Germline V CDR1 and CDR2: SEHNR, FQNEAQ (reference sequence). Germline trimming cut 0 bases from V and 0 bases from J; bases unmatched to any gene: 6. CDR3 length: 17 amino acids.

This clone was detected only a few times. The chain employs TRBV2 and TRBJ2-7; D gene uncertain. CDR3 size: 13 residues. CDR1 and CDR2 from the germline V gene are SNHLY and FYNNEI. V was pared by 10 bases and J by 3 bases, with 16 bases between. In DNA, the CDR3 is TGTGCCACCGCAATCCGGCGGAACTACGAGCAGTACTTC. Its translation: CATAIRRNYEQYF.

The J gene is TRBJ2-7, the V gene TRBV7-9; TRBD1 matches 7 bases. Trimming removed 5 bases from V and 6 bases from J; junction bases left unmatched: 10. The CDR3 sequence is 14 residues long. CDR1 is SEHNR, CDR2 FQNEAQ, per germline (reference sequence). The CDR3 sequence is CASSRLGQVGEQYF. The CDR3, as DNA: TGTGCCAGCAGCCGCTTAGGACAGGTCGGCGAGCAGTACTTC.

J is TRBJ2-3 and V is TRBV6-5; no clear D gene. The V gene lost 6 bases and the J gene lost 4 bases, with 14 bases spanning the gap. CDR1 and CDR2 from the germline V gene are MNHEY and SVGAGI. This CDR3 has 14 amino acids. CDR3 DNA: TGTGCCAGCAGCATCGAGCCAGACCCAGATACGCAGTATTTT. Residues: CASSIEPDPDTQYF.

This chain links TRBV11-3 with TRBJ2-1; D gene unclear. Germline loops: CDR1 SGHNT, CDR2 YENEEA. This CDR3 is 12 amino acids long. Trimming took 5 bases from V and 6 from J, leaving 8 bases between them. CDR3 in DNA: TGTGCCAGCAGCCGTTCCGGCAATGAGCAGTTCTTC. It encodes CASSRSGNEQFF.

In this sample, this clone turned up a few times. The V gene is TRBV5-4, the J gene TRBJ2-5; D not certain. V lost 0 bases and J lost 5, with 8 bases in between. In germline, CDR1 is SGHNT, CDR2 YYREEE (reference sequence). The CDR3 spans 13 residues. Here the CDR3 reads CASSLAVRETQYF. CDR3 in DNA: TGTGCCAGCAGCTTGGCAGTGCGGGAGACCCAGTACTTC.

This rearrangement joins TRBV5-1 to TRBJ1-1; D call uncertain. Germline-derived CDR1 and CDR2 are SGHRS and YFSETQ. The CDR3 is made up of 14 amino acids. With 5 bases removed from V and 4 bases from J, the gap between germline ends came to 15 bases. The CDR3 DNA reads TGCGCCAGCAGAGACGACCTTAGGGTCACTGAAGCTTTCTTT. This encodes CASRDDLRVTEAFF. Complete variable domain (other parts from reference TRBV5-1 and TRBJ1-1): KAGVTQTPRYLIKTRGQQVTLSCSPISGHRSVSWYQQTPGQGLQFLFEYFSETQRNKGNFPGRFSGRQFSNSRSEMNVSTLELGDSALYLCASRDDLRVTEAFFGQGTRLTVV.

The chain links TRBV5-6 to TRBJ2-7; TRBD1 aligns across 9 bases. The CDR3 sequence is 15 residues long. The germline V gene encodes CDR1 SGHDT and CDR2 YYEEEE. The junction had 7 bases not matched to a gene; V was cut back by 0 bases and J by 6 bases. CDR3 protein: CASSLVGDREAEQYF. As DNA, the CDR3 is TGTGCCAGCAGCTTGGTTGGGGACAGGGAGGCCGAGCAGTACTTC.

The rearrangement joins TRBV6-1 to TRBJ1-5; the match to TRBD1 covers 7 bases. The CDR3 runs to 16 residues. V dropped 0 bases and J dropped 4; count of bases not matched to a gene: 6. The germline V gene encodes CDR1 MNHNS and CDR2 SASEGT. The chain's CDR3 is CASSEATGARNQPQHF. CDR3 nucleotide sequence: TGTGCCAGCAGTGAAGCTACAGGGGCGCGTAATCAGCCCCAGCATTTT.

About this clone itself: Other DNA sequences within the sample encode an identical CDR3. J is TRBJ1-2 and V is TRBV30; D is ambiguous. In germline, CDR1 is GTSNPN, CDR2 SVGIG (reference sequence). The CDR3 sequence is 13 residues long. The V gene lost 0 bases and the J gene lost 4 bases, with 9 bases spanning the gap. The chain's CDR3 is CAWSVKGSYGYTF. The CDR3 DNA reads as TGTGCCTGGAGTGTAAAAGGGTCCTATGGCTACACCTTC.

The V call is TRBV20-1, the J call TRBJ2-3, with D unclear. Germline CDR1 DFQATT, CDR2 SNEGSKA (reference sequence). This CDR3 region has 11 residues. Trimming removed 5 bases at V and 3 bases at J, with 6 bases between. The CDR3 DNA sequence: TGCAGTGCTTTAGAGACAGATACGCAGTATTTT. Encoded protein: CSALETDTQYF.

The chain carries TRBV7-3 and TRBJ2-1; 8 nucleotides agree with TRBD2. Germline CDR1 reads SGHTA; CDR2 reads FQGTGA. CDR3 length: 13 amino acids. Losses at the gene ends were 3 bases for V and 7 bases for J; bases not matched to a gene: 2. CDR3 residues: CASSLGTSNEQFF. In DNA, the CDR3 is TGTGCCAGCAGCTTGGGGACTAGTAATGAGCAGTTCTTC.

This clone has only a few counts. Other DNA sequences from this sample encode an identical CDR3 as well. The V call is TRBV28, the J call TRBJ2-3, with D possibly TRBD2 on 5 matching bases. Trimming stripped 3 bases from V and 3 bases from J, with 10 bases between. The CDR3 is 14 amino acids. Germline CDR1 and CDR2: MDHEN and SYDVKM. CDR3 in DNA: TGTGCCAGCAGTTTTTCAAGCGGAACAGATACGCAGTATTTT. Encoded protein: CASSFSSGTDTQYF. The variable domain in full, with the rest retrieved from reference TRBV28 and TRBJ2-3, is DVKVTQSSRYLVKRTGEKVFLECVQDMDHENMFWYRQDPGLGLRLIYFSYDVKMKEKGDIPEGYSVSREKKERFSLILESASTNQTSMYLCASSFSSGTDTQYFGPGTRLTVL.

CDR3 in amino acids: CASSSLAGGSYNEQFF. DNA of the CDR3: TGTGCCAGTAGTAGTTTAGCGGGAGGCTCCTACAATGAGCAGTTCTTC. The rearrangement joins TRBV19 to TRBJ2-1, with 10 positions matching TRBD2. Germline V gene data show CDR1 as LNHDA and CDR2 as SQIVND (reference sequence). The CDR3 extends over 16 amino acids. The junction had 3 bases not matched to a gene; V was cut back by 4 bases and J by 0 bases.